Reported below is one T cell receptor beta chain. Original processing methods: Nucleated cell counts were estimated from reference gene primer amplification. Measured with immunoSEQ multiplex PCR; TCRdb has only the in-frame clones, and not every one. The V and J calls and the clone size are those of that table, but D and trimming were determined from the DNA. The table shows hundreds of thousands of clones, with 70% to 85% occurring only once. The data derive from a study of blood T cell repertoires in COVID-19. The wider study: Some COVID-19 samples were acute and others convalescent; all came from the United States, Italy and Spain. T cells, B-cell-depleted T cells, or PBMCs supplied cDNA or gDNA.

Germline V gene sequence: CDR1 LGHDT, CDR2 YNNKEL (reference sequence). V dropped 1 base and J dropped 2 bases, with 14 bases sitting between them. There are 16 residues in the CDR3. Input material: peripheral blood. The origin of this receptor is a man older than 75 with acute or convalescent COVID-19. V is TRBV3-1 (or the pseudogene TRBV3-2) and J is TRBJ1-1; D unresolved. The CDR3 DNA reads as TGTGCCAGCAGCCAAGTGCGGGCACGTCGAAACACTGAAGCTTTCTTT. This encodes CASSQVRARRNTEAFF.